The rows below give T cell receptor beta chains drawn from one sample of a study of blood T cell repertoires in COVID-19. The protocol was immunoSEQ multiplex PCR, while the TCRdb copy is restricted to in-frame clones and leaves out a portion. The data contain 200,000 to 300,000 clones, more than 80% of them singletons. The sequenced sample was PBMCs or T cells enriched from blood (not recorded which). All receptors derive from a man between 50 and 59 years old who had been exposed to COVID-19. The CDR3 runs from the conserved cysteine through the conserved F or W. The D gene is left open where the match is weak. Clone size is stated in some rows and not others, as once, few, many or a class when expanded.

j_call,v_call,d_call,clone_size,cdr3_nt,cdr3_aa
TRBJ2-1,TRBV24-1,NA,NA,TGTGCCACCAGTGACCCAGATACAGGGAGCTCCTACAATGAGCAGTTCTTC,CATSDPDTGSSYNEQFF
TRBJ1-3,TRBV5-1,NA,NA,TGCGCCAGCAGCTCTACAGGGAGCTCTGGAAACACCATATATTTT,CASSSTGSSGNTIYF
TRBJ1-1,TRBV28,NA,NA,TGTGCCAGCAGTTTTTGGGCAGATGAAGCTTTCTTT,CASSFWADEAFF
TRBJ1-2,TRBV5-1,TRBD1,NA,TGCGCCAGCAGCTTGGGTACGGGACAGCAATCCTATGGCTACACCTTC,CASSLGTGQQSYGYTF
TRBJ1-5,TRBV6-4,TRBD1,NA,TGTGCCACCCCCGGGACAGGAGCAGATAGCAATCAGCCCCAGCATTTT,CATPGTGADSNQPQHF
TRBJ1-1,TRBV27,TRBD1,NA,TGTGCCAGCAGTTCAGACAGGGGACAGGAAGCTTTCTTT,CASSSDRGQEAFF
TRBJ1-1,TRBV3-1/TRBV3-2,NA,NA,TGTGCCAGCCGAAAGGCGACAGGCGCTGAAGCTTTCTTT,CASRKATGAEAFF
TRBJ1-2,TRBV28,TRBD1,NA,TGTGCCAGCAGTAGCCCGGGACAGAGCTATGGCTACACCTTC,CASSSPGQSYGYTF
TRBJ1-1,TRBV13,TRBD1,NA,TGTGCCAGCAGCTTAGTTCGGACAGGGCGGGACACTGAAGCTTTCTTT,CASSLVRTGRDTEAFF
TRBJ2-1,TRBV2,NA,NA,TGTGCCAGCAGTGCCCTTGTCAGGGGCTCCTACAATGAGCAGTTCTTC,CASSALVRGSYNEQFF
TRBJ1-4,TRBV5-6,TRBD1,NA,TGTGCCAGCAGCTTGAACAGGGGAGATGAAAAACTGTTTTTT,CASSLNRGDEKLFF
TRBJ1-5,TRBV3-1/TRBV3-2,NA,NA,TGTGCCAGCAGCCAAGCTCTCAGGGTCGATCAGCCCCAGCATTTT,CASSQALRVDQPQHF
TRBJ1-4,TRBV9,NA,once,TGTGCCAGCAGCGTATCCGTGACGGGTGAAAAACTGTTTTTT,CASSVSVTGEKLFF
TRBJ2-2,TRBV7-2,TRBD2,NA,TGTGCCAGCAGTAGCAATGGACTAGGAAACACCGGGGAGCTGTTTTTT,CASSSNGLGNTGELFF
TRBJ1-2,TRBV25-1,NA,few,TGTGCCAGCACCGACTGGGGGGTGGGCTACACCTTC,CASTDWGVGYTF
TRBJ1-3,TRBV9,TRBD1,NA,TGTGCCAGCAGCGCTCAGGGGGCGAGTACTGGAAACACCATATATTTT,CASSAQGASTGNTIYF
TRBJ1-2,TRBV7-9,NA,NA,TGTGCCAGCAGCCCACAATCCGCACCATATTATGGCTACACCTTC,CASSPQSAPYYGYTF
TRBJ2-1,TRBV4-2,TRBD1,NA,TGTGCCAGCAGCCAGGGAGCGGACAGGGACGGCTACAATGAGCAGTTCTTC,CASSQGADRDGYNEQFF
TRBJ1-2,TRBV2,TRBD1,NA,TGTGCCAGCAGTGAAAGAGGACAGGGGGCGATCGGGAATGGCTACACCTTC,CASSERGQGAIGNGYTF
TRBJ2-1,TRBV28,NA,NA,TGTGCCAGCAGTTTATCTTCAGGGTCGGGCAATGAGCAGTTCTTC,CASSLSSGSGNEQFF
TRBJ2-2,TRBV28,NA,NA,TGTGCCTTAAAGGAGGCAGGTCGGGCCGGGGAGCTGTTTTTT,CALKEAGRAGELFF
TRBJ2-1,TRBV27,TRBD2,once,TGTGCCAGCAGTCGCGCCGGGACTAGCGGATTCAATGAGCAGTTCTTC,CASSRAGTSGFNEQFF
TRBJ2-2,TRBV5-1,NA,once,TGCGCCAGCAGACCCGAGGTGAACACCGGGGAGCTGTTTTTT,CASRPEVNTGELFF
TRBJ2-7,TRBV7-9,NA,NA,TGTGCCAGCAGCTTAGGTGGGGCCGCGGTATACGAGCAGTACTTC,CASSLGGAAVYEQYF
TRBJ1-2,TRBV7-9,NA,NA,TGTGCCGGGAGAGATGGCTACACCTTC,CAGRDGYTF
TRBJ1-2,TRBV2,NA,NA,TGTGCCAGCAGAAGGGGTGTCTATGGCTACACCTTC,CASRRGVYGYTF
TRBJ2-1,TRBV5-4,NA,NA,TGTGCCAGCAGCTTGGCCGGGAGCGGGTCCATGCCTTGGGAGCAGTTCTTC,CASSLAGSGSMPWEQFF
TRBJ1-2,TRBV7-3,NA,NA,TGTGCCAGCAGCTATGGCGGAAACTATGGCTACACCTTC,CASSYGGNYGYTF
TRBJ2-5,TRBV29-1,NA,NA,TGCAGCGCATCGTTTACACAAGAGACCCAGTACTTC,CSASFTQETQYF
TRBJ1-2,TRBV27,TRBD1,NA,TGTGCCAGCAGGCCTGGGACAGTATATGGCTACACCTTC,CASRPGTVYGYTF
TRBJ2-2,TRBV5-6,TRBD1,NA,TGTGCCAGCAGCTCTTTAGGACAGGGATATACCGGGGAGCTGTTTTTT,CASSSLGQGYTGELFF
TRBJ1-4,TRBV28,TRBD1,NA,TGTGCCAGCAGCGTCAGGGGGCTGAATGAAAAACTGTTTTTT,CASSVRGLNEKLFF
TRBJ1-4,TRBV28,NA,NA,TGTGCCAGCAGTTTACCGCCGGGTAATGAAAAACTGTTTTTT,CASSLPPGNEKLFF
TRBJ1-2,TRBV20-1,NA,NA,TGCAGTGCTAGTGCATCCGGTGTCGGCTACACCTTC,CSASASGVGYTF
TRBJ2-3,TRBV12-3/TRBV12-4,NA,NA,TGTGCCAGCAGCCTGACTAGCACAGATACGCAGTATTTT,CASSLTSTDTQYF
TRBJ2-5,TRBV27,TRBD2,NA,TGTGCCAGCAGTTTAAGGGTGGGGGGGGAGACCCAGTACTTC,CASSLRVGGETQYF
TRBJ1-2,TRBV28,NA,NA,TGTGCCTCCTCGAGGGGGGGGAACTATGGCTACACCTTC,CASSRGGNYGYTF
TRBJ1-1,TRBV18,TRBD1,NA,TGTGCCAGCTCACCACTTGGACAGGGGTATACTGAAGCTTTCTTT,CASSPLGQGYTEAFF
TRBJ2-5,TRBV19,NA,NA,TGTGCCAGTAGTATGGCGGCGCCAGAGACCCAGTACTTC,CASSMAAPETQYF
TRBJ1-5,TRBV7-8,NA,NA,TGTGCCAGCAGCTTAGCGCGAACAGGGTCCAATCAGCCCCAGCATTTT,CASSLARTGSNQPQHF
TRBJ1-2,TRBV19,NA,NA,TGTGCCAGTAGACCCCCCGGGAGGGTCGGGGTTGCCTACACCTTC,CASRPPGRVGVAYTF
TRBJ2-3,TRBV11-3,NA,NA,TGTGCCAGCAGCTTAGAAGGGGCAGATACGCAGTATTTT,CASSLEGADTQYF
TRBJ2-1,TRBV7-3,TRBD2,once,TGTGCCAGCAGCTTAACCGGGGGGGACAATGAGCAGTTCTTC,CASSLTGGDNEQFF
TRBJ2-2,TRBV2,NA,NA,TGTGCCAGCAGTGAAGCGCTTCCGAGGACCGGGGAGCTGTTTTTT,CASSEALPRTGELFF
TRBJ2-1,TRBV7-9,TRBD2,once,TGTGCCAGCAGTCTAACGGGAGGGTCCTACAATGAGCAGTTCTTC,CASSLTGGSYNEQFF
TRBJ2-3,TRBV11-2,TRBD2,NA,TGTGCCAGCAGCTTAGTGGGTAGCGGGTTCACAGATACGCAGTATTTT,CASSLVGSGFTDTQYF
TRBJ1-2,TRBV5-1,TRBD1,NA,TGCGCCAGCAGCTTGGGGACAGGGTATTGGTATGGCTACACCTTC,CASSLGTGYWYGYTF
TRBJ2-1,TRBV6-5,TRBD2,NA,TGTGCCAGCAGTCAGAACAGCCTAGCGGGATATGAGCAGTTCTTC,CASSQNSLAGYEQFF
TRBJ2-1,TRBV12-5,TRBD2,once,TGTGCTAGTGGTTTCGGGACTAGCGGCTACAATGAGCAGTTCTTC,CASGFGTSGYNEQFF